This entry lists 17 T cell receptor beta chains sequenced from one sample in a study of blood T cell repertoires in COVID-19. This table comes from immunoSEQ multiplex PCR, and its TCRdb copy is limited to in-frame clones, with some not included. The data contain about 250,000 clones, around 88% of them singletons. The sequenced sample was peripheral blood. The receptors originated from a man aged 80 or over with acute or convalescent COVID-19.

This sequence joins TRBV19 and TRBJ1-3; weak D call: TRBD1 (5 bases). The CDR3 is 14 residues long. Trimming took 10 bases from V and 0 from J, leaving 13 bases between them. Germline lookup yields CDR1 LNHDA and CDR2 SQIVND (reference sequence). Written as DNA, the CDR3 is TGTGCCACTACCGGGACTTACTCTGGAAACACCATATATTTT. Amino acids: CATTGTYSGNTIYF. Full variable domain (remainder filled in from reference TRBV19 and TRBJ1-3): DGGITQSPKYLFRKEGQNVTLSCEQNLNHDAMYWYRQDPGQGLRLIYYSQIVNDFQKGDIAEGYSVSREKKESFPLTVTSAQKNPTAFYLCATTGTYSGNTIYFGEGSWLTVV.

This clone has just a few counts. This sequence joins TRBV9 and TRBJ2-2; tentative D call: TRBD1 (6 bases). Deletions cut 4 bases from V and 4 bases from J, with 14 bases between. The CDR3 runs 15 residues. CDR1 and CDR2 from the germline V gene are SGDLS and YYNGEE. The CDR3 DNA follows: TGTGCCAGCAGCTACGGGACACCGCTCACCGGGGAGCTGTTTTTT. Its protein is CASSYGTPLTGELFF.

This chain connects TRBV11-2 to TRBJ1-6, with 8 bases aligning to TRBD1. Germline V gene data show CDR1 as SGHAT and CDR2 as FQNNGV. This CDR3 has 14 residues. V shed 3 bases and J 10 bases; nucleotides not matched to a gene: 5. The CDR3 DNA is TGTGCCAGCAGCTTGGACAGGGATTCCTCACCCCTCCACTTT. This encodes CASSLDRDSSPLHF.

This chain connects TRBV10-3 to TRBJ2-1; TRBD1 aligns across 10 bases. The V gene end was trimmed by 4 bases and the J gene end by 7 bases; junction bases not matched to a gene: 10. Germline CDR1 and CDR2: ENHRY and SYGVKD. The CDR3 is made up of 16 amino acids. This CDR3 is CAISASGQGILNEQFF. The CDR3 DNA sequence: TGTGCCATCAGTGCGTCGGGACAGGGGATTTTAAATGAGCAGTTCTTC.

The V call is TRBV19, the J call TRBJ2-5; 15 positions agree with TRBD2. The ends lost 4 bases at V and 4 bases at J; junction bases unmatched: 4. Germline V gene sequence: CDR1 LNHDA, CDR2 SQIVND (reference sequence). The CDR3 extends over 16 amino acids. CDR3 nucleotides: TGTGCCAGTAGTACCCGGACTAGCGGGAGGGTAGAGACCCAGTACTTC. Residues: CASSTRTSGRVETQYF.

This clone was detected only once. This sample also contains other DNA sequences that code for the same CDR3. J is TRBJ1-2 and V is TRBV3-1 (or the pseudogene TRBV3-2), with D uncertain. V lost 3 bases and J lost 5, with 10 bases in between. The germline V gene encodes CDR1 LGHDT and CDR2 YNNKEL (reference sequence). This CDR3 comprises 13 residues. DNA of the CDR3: TGTGCCAGCAGCCAGGGCCGACGATATGGCTACACCTTC. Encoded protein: CASSQGRRYGYTF.

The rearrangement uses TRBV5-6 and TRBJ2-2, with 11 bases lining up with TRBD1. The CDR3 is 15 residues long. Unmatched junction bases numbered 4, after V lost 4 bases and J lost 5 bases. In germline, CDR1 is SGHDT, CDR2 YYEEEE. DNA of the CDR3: TGTGCCAGCAGCCTCGGACAGGGGGCGACCGGGGAGCTGTTTTTT. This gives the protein CASSLGQGATGELFF.

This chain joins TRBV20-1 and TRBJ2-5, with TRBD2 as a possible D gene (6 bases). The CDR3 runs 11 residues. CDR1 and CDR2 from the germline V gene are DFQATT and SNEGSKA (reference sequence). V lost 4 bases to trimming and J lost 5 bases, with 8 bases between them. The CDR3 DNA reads TGCAGTGCTACCCGGGGGGAGACCCAGTACTTC. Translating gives CSATRGETQYF.

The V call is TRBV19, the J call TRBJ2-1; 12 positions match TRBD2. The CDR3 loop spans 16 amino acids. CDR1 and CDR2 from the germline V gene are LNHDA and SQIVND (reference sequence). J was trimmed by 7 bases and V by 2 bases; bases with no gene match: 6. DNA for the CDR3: TGTGCCAGTAGTATACTAGCGGGAGGGAAGAGGAATGAGCAGTTCTTC. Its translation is CASSILAGGKRNEQFF.

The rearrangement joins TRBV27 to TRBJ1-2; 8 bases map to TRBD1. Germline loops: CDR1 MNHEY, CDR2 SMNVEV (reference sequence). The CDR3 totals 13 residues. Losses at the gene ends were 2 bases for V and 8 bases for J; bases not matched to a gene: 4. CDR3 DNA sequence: TGTGCCAGCAGTTTAAGGTCAGGGGGCGGCTACACCTTC. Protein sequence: CASSLRSGGGYTF.

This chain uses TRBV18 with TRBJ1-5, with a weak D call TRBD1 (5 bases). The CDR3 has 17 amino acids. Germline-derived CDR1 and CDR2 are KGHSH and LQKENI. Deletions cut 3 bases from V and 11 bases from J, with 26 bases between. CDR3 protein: CASSPPGGGGTNSAQHF. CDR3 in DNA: TGTGCCAGCTCACCGCCCGGGGGGGGAGGTACGAACTCAGCCCAGCATTTT.

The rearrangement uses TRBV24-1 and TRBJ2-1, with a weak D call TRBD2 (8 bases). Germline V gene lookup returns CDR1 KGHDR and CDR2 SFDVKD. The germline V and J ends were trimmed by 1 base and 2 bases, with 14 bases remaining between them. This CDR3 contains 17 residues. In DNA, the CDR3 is TGTGCCACCAGTGATTTAGGGGGCGGGAGGACCTACAATGAGCAGTTCTTC. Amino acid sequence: CATSDLGGGRTYNEQFF.

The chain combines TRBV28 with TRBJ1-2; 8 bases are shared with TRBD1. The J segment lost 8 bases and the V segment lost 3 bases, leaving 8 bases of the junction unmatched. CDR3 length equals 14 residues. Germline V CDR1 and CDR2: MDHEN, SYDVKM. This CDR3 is CASSFLGTGWGYTF. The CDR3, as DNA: TGTGCCAGCAGTTTCCTCGGGACAGGCTGGGGCTACACCTTC.

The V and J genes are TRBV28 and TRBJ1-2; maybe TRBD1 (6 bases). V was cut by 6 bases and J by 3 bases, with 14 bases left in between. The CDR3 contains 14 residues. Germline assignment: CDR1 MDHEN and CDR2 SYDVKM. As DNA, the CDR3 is TGTGCCAGCAGCGTACAGGGCTGGGACTATGGCTACACCTTC. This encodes CASSVQGWDYGYTF.

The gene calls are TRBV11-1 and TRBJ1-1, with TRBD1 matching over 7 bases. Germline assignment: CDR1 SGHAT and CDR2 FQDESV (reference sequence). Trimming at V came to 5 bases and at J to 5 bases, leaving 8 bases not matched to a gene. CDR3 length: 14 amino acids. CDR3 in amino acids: CASSEQGPRTEAFF. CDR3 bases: TGTGCCAGCAGCGAACAGGGGCCGAGGACTGAAGCTTTCTTT.

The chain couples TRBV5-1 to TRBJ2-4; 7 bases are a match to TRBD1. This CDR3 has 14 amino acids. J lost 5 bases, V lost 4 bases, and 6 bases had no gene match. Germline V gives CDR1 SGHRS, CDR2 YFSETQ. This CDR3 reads CASSKDRFENIQYF. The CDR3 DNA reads TGCGCCAGCAGCAAGGACAGGTTCGAAAACATTCAGTACTTC.

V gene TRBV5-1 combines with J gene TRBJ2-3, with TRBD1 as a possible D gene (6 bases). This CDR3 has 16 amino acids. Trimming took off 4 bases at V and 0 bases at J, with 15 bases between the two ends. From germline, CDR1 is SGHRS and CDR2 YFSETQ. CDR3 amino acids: CASSTRTASSTDTQYF. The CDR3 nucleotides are TGCGCCAGCAGCACCCGGACAGCTTCCAGCACAGATACGCAGTATTTT. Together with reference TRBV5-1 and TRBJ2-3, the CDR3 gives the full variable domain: KAGVTQTPRYLIKTRGQQVTLSCSPISGHRSVSWYQQTPGQGLQFLFEYFSETQRNKGNFPGRFSGRQFSNSRSEMNVSTLELGDSALYLCASSTRTASSTDTQYFGPGTRLTVL.